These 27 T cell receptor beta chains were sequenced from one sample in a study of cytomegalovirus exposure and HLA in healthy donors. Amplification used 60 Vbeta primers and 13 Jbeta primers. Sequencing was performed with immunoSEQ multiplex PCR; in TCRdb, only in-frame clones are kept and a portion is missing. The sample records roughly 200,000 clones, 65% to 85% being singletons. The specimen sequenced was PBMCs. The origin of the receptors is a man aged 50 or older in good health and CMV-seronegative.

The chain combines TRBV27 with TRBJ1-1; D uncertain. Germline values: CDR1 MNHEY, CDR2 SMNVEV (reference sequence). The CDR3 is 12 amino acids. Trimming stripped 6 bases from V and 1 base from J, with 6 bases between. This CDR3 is CASRERNTEAFF. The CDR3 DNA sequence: TGTGCCAGCAGAGAGAGGAACACTGAAGCTTTCTTT.

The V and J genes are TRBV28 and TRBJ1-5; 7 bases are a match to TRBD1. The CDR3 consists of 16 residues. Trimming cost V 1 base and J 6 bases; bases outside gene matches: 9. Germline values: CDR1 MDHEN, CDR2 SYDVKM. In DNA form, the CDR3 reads TGTGCCAGCAGTTTATCGGCCAGGGGGAAAAGTCAGCCCCAGCATTTT. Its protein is CASSLSARGKSQPQHF.

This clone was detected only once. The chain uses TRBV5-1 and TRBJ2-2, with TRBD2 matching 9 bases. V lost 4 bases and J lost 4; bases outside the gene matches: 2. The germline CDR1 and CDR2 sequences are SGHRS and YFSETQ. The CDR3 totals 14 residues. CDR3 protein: CASSGTSSTGELFF. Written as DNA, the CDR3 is TGCGCCAGCAGCGGGACTAGCAGCACCGGGGAGCTGTTTTTT. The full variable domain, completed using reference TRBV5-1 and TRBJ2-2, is KAGVTQTPRYLIKTRGQQVTLSCSPISGHRSVSWYQQTPGQGLQFLFEYFSETQRNKGNFPGRFSGRQFSNSRSEMNVSTLELGDSALYLCASSGTSSTGELFFGEGSRLTVL.

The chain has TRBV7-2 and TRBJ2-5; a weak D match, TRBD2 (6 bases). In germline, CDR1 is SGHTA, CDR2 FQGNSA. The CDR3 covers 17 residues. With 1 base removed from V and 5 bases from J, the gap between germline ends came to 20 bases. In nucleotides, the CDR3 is TGTGCCAGCAGCTTAGGGTGGAACGCGGGAATCGGGGAGACCCAGTACTTC. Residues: CASSLGWNAGIGETQYF.

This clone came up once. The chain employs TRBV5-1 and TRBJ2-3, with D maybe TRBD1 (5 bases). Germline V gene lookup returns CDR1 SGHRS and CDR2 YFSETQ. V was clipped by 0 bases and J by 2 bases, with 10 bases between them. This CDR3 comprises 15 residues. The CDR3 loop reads CASSLEGRTTDTQYF. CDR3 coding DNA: TGCGCCAGCAGCTTGGAGGGGCGGACCACAGATACGCAGTATTTT.

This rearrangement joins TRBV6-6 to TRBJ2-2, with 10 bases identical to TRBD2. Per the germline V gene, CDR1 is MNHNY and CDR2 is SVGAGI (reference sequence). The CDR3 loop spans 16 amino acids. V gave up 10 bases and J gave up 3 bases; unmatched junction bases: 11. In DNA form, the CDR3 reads TGTGCCACCCGCGAGAGCGGGAGGGCCGACACCGGGGAGCTGTTTTTT. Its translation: CATRESGRADTGELFF.

This CDR3 is CASSVRGIVTEAFF. The CDR3 coding sequence is TGTGCCAGCAGCGTTAGGGGGATAGTCACTGAAGCTTTCTTT. The chain joins TRBV9 to TRBJ1-1, with D perhaps TRBD1 (6 bases). V was clipped by 2 bases and J by 4 bases, with 12 bases between them. CDR1 is SGDLS and CDR2 is YYNGEE in the germline V gene. This CDR3 spans 14 amino acids.

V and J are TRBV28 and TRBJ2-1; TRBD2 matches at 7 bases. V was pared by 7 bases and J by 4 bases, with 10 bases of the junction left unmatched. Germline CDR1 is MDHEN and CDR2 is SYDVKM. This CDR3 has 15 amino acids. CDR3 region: CASKTSGLPYNEQFF. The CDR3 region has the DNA TGTGCCAGCAAAACATCGGGACTACCATACAATGAGCAGTTCTTC.

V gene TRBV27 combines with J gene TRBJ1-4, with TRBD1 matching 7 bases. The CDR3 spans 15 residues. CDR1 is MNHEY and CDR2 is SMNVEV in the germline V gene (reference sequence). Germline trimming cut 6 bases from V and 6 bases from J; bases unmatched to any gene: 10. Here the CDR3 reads CASSLQGRADEKLFF. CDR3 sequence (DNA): TGTGCCAGCAGCCTACAGGGGCGGGCGGATGAAAAACTGTTTTTT.

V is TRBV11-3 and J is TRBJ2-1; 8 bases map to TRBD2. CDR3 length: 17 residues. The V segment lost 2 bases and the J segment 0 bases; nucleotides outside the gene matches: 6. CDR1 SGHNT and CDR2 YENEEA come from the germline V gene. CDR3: CASSLRGSGSSYNEQFF. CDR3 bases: TGTGCCAGCAGCTTAAGGGGAAGCGGGAGCTCCTACAATGAGCAGTTCTTC. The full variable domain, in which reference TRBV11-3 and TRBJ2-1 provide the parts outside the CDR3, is EAGVVQSPRYKIIEKKQPVAFWCNPISGHNTLYWYLQNLGQGPELLIRYENEEAVDDSQLPKDRFSAERLKGVDSTLKIQPAELGDSAVYLCASSLRGSGSSYNEQFFGPGTRLTVL.

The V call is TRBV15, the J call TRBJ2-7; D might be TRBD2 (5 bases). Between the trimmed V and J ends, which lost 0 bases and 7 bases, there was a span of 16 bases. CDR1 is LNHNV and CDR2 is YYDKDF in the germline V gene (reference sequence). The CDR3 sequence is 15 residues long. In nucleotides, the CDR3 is TGTGCCACCAGCAGAGATGCAAGGCCCGGGAATGAGCAGTACTTC. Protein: CATSRDARPGNEQYF.

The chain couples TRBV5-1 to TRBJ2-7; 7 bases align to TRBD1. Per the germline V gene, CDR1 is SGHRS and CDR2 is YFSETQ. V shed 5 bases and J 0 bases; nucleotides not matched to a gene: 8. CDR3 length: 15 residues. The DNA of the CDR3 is TGCGCCAGCAGTGCTACAGGGGATGCCTCCTACGAGCAGTACTTC. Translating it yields CASSATGDASYEQYF.

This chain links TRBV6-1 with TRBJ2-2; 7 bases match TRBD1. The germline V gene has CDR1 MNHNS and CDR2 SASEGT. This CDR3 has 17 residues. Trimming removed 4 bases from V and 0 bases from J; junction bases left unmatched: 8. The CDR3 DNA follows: TGTGCCAGCAGTGCCCCTCTCGGGACAGCGAACACCGGGGAGCTGTTTTTT. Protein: CASSAPLGTANTGELFF.

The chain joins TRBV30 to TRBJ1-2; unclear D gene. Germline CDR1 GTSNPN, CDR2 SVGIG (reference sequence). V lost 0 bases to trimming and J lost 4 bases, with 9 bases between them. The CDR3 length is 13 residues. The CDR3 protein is CAWSVRRGYGYTF. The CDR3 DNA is TGTGCCTGGAGTGTCAGGCGGGGCTATGGCTACACCTTC.

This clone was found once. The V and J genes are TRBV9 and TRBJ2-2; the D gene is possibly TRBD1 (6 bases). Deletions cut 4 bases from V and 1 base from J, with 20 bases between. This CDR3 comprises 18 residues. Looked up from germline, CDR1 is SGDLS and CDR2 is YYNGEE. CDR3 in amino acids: CASSSQSHGTLNTGELFF. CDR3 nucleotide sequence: TGTGCCAGCAGCTCCCAATCTCACGGGACACTGAACACCGGGGAGCTGTTTTTT.

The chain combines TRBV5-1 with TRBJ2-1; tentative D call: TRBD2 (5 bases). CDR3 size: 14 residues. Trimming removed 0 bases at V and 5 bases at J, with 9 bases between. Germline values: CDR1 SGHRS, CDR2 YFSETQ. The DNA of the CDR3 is TGCGCCAGCAGCTTGGCCTACGGGGACAATGAGCAGTTCTTC. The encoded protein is CASSLAYGDNEQFF.

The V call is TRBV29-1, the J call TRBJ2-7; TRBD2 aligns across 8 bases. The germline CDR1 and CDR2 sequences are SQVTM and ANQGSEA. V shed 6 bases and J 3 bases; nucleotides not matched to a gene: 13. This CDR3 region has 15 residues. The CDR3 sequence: CSVRITGGPNYEQYF. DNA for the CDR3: TGCAGCGTGCGTATAACGGGAGGGCCTAACTACGAGCAGTACTTC.

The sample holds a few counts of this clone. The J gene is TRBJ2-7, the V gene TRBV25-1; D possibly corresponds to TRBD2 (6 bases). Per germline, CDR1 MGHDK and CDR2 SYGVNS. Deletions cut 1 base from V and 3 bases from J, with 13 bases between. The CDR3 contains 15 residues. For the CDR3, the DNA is TGTGCCAGCAGTGAATTGGGGGGACGGGGCTACGAGCAGTACTTC. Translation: CASSELGGRGYEQYF.

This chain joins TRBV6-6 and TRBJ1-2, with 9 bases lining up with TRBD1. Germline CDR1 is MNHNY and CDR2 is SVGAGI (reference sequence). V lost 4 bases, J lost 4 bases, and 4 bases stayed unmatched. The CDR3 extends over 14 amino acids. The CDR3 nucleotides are TGTGCCAGCAGTTTACAGGGGGCAGGCTATGGCTACACCTTC. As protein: CASSLQGAGYGYTF.

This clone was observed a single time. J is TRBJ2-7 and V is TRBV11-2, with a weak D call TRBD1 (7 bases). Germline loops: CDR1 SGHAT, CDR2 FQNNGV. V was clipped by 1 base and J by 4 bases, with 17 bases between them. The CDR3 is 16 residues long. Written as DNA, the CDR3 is TGTGCCAGCAGCTTAGTCCAGGGGGGAGTTGCTTACGAGCAGTACTTC. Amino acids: CASSLVQGGVAYEQYF.

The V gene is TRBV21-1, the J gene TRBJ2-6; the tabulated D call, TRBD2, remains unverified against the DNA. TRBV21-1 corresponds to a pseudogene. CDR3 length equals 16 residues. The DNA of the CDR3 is TGTGCCAGCAGCTCCGAGGGTGGGTCTGGGGCCAACGTCCTGACTTTC. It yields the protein CASSSEGGSGANVLTF.

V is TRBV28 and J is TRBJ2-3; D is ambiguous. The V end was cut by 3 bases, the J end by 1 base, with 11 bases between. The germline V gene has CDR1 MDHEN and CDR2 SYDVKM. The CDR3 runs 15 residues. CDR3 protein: CASSFRRGGTDTQYF. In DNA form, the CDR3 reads TGTGCCAGCAGTTTTCGACGCGGTGGCACAGATACGCAGTATTTT.

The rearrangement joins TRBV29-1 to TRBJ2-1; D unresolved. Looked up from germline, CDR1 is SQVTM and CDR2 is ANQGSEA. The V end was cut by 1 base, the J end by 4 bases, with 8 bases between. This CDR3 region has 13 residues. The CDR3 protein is CSVEGRHYNEQFF. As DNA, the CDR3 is TGCAGCGTTGAAGGGCGGCATTACAATGAGCAGTTCTTC.

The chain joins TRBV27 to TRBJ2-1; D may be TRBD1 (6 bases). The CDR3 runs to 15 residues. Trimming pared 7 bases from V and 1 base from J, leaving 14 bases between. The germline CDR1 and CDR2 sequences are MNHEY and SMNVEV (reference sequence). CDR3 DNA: TGTGCCAGCACATCCAGGGGTGGGTCCTACAATGAGCAGTTCTTC. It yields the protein CASTSRGGSYNEQFF.

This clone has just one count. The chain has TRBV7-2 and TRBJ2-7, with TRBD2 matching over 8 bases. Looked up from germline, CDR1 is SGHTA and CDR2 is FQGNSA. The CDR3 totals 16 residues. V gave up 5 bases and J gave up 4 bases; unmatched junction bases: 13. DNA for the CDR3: TGTGCCAGCAGCCTCCTCGGACTAGCCATCTCATACGAGCAGTACTTC. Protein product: CASSLLGLAISYEQYF.

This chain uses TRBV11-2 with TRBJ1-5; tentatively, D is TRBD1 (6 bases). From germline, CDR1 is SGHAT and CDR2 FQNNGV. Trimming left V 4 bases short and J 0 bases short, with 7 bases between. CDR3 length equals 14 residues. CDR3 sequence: CASSSDSSNQPQHF. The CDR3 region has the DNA TGTGCCAGCAGCTCGGACAGTAGCAATCAGCCCCAGCATTTT.

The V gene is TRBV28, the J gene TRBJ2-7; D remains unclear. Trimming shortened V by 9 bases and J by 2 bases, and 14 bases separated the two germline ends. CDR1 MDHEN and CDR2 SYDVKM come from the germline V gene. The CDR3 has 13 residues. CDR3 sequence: CASNPSPTYEQYF. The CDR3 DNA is TGTGCCAGTAACCCTTCTCCTACCTACGAGCAGTACTTC. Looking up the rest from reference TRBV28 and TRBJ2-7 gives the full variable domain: DVKVTQSSRYLVKRTGEKVFLECVQDMDHENMFWYRQDPGLGLRLIYFSYDVKMKEKGDIPEGYSVSREKKERFSLILESASTNQTSMYLCASNPSPTYEQYFGPGTRLTVT.